This T cell receptor beta chain was captured by sequencing in a study of T cells after yellow fever vaccination. Study in general: Fractions low in cell number were prepared with SMART-Seq v4 Ultra Low Input. The study, taken as a whole, reports: On re-exposure, the response was weaker but peaked faster, at day 5 versus 15. Re-detected after boosting: most primary clones, almost 97% of CD4 and roughly 88% of CD8. The appearance of a small share of clonotypes in both CD4 and CD8 compartments was observed.

Between the trimmed V and J ends, which lost 0 bases and 8 bases, there was a span of 17 bases. Germline values: CDR1 SGHRS, CDR2 YFSETQ. The CDR3 has 15 amino acids. TCRdb fed the 5' RACE reads into MiXCR, producing one record per CDR3 protein. Here the sample spans just over 250,000 distinct CDR3 sequences, about 5% being singletons. A note on this clonotype: Its antigen is not known.

The V call is TRBV5-1, the J call TRBJ1-2; D is perhaps TRBD1 (6 bases). The TCR originated in a man in his late teens or twenties who received the YFV17D yellow fever vaccine. The sequences come from CD4+ T cells sorted from PBMCs, collected on the day of the yellow fever booster vaccination. The CDR3 nucleotides are TGCGCCAGCAGCTTGGTTTCCCGGAGGGGGAACGGCTACACCTTC. Translation: CASSLVSRRGNGYTF.